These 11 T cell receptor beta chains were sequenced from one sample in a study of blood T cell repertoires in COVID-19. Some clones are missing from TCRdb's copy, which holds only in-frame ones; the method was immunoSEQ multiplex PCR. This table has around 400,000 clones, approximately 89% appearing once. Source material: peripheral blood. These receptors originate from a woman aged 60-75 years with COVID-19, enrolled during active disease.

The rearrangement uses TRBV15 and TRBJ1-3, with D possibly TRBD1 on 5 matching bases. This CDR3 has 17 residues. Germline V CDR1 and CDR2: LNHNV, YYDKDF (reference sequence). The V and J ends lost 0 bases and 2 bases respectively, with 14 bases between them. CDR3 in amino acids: CATSRDRVARAGNTIYF. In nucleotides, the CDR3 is TGTGCCACCAGCAGAGATCGCGTGGCCAGGGCTGGAAACACCATATATTTT.

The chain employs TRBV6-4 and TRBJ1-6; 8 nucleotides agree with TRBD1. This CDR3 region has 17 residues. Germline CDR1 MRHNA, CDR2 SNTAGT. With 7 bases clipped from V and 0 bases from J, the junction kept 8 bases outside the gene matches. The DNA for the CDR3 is TGTGCCAGCAAACCGGGACAGGAAAGCTCCTATAATTCACCCCTCCACTTT. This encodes CASKPGQESSYNSPLHF.

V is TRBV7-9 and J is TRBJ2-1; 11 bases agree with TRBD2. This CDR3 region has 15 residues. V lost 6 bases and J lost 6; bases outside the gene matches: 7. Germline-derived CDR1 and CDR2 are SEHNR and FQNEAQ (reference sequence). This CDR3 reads CASRTSGGLRNEQFF. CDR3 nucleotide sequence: TGTGCCAGCAGAACTAGCGGGGGCTTACGCAATGAGCAGTTCTTC.

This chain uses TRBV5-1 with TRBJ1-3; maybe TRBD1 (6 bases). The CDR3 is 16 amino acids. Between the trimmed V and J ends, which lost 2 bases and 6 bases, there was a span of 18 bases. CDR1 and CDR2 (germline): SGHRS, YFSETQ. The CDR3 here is CASSFDGQPNVNTIYF. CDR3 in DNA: TGCGCCAGCAGCTTTGATGGACAGCCTAACGTAAACACCATATATTTT.

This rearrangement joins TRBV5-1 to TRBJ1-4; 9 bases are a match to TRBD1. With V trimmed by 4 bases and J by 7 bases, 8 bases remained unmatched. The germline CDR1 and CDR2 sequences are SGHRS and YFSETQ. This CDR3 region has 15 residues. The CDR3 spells CASSRSTGGTEKLFF. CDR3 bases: TGCGCCAGCAGCCGAAGTACAGGGGGCACTGAAAAACTGTTTTTT.

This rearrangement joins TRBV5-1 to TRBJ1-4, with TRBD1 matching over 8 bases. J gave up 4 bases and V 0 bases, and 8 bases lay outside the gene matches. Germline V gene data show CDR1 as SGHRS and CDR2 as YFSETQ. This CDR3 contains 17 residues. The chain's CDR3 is CASSLVRATGDNEKLFF. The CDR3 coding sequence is TGCGCCAGCAGCTTGGTCCGGGCGACAGGGGATAATGAAAAACTGTTTTTT.

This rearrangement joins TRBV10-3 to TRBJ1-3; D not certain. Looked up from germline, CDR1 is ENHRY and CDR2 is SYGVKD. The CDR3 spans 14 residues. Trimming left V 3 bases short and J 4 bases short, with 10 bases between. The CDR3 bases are TGTGCCATCAGTGAAGCGGGGAGGGGAAACACCATATATTTT. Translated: CAISEAGRGNTIYF.

CDR3 sequence: CASSLAWTGMGEKLFF. For the CDR3, the DNA is TGCGCCAGCAGCTTGGCTTGGACAGGGATGGGTGAAAAACTGTTTTTT. The rearrangement uses TRBV5-1 and TRBJ1-4; 8 bases align to TRBD1. The germline gives CDR1 SGHRS, CDR2 YFSETQ. The CDR3 extends over 16 amino acids. With V trimmed by 0 bases and J by 7 bases, 8 bases remained unmatched.

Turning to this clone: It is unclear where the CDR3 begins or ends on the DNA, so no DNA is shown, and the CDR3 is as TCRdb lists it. The CDR3 sequence is CSGFGPGGGSYGYTF. The chain has TRBV29-1 and TRBJ1-2; the D call of TRBD1 is as the table states it, not checked on the DNA. Germline loops: CDR1 SQVTM, CDR2 ANQGSEA. From its first to its last residue, the CDR3 has 15 amino acids.

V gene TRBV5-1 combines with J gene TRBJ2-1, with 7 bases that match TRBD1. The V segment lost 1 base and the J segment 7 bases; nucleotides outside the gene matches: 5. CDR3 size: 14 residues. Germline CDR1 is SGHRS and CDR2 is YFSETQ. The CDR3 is CASSLNVRGNEQFF. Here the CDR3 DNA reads TGCGCCAGCAGCTTGAACGTCAGGGGGAATGAGCAGTTCTTC.

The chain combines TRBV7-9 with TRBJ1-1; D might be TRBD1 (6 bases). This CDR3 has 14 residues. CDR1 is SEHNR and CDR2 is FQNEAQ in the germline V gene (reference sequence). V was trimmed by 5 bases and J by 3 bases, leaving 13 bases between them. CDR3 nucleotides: TGTGCCAGCAGCCCTCAGGGGCGGTACACTGAAGCTTTCTTT. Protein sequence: CASSPQGRYTEAFF.